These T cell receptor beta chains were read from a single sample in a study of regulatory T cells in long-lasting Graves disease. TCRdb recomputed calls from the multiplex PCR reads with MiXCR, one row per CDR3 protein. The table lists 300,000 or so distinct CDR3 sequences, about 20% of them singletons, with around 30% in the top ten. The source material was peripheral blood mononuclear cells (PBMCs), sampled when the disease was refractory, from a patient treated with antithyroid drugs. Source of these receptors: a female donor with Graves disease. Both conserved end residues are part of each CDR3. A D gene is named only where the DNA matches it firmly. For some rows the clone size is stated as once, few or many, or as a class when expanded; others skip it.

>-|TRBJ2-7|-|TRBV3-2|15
TGTGCCAGCAGCCAACCAGGACAGGCTTCCTACGAGCAGTACTTC
CASSQPGQASYEQYF
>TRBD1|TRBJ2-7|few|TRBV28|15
TGTGCCAGCAGTTCCGACAGGGAATACACCTACGAGCAGTACTTC
CASSSDREYTYEQYF
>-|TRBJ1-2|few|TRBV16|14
TGTGCCACAATCCGGGACCCCGTCTCGTTGGGCTACACCTTC
CATIRDPVSLGYTF
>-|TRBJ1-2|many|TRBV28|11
TGTGCCAGCAGCCCGTTAAACGGCTACACCTTC
CASSPLNGYTF
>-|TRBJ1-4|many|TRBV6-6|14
TGTGCCAGCAGTTACTCGAGTGGTGTTGAAAAACTGTTTTTT
CASSYSSGVEKLFF
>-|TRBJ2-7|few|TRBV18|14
TGTGCCAGCTCCCTCCGGGACATCGGTTACGAGCAGTACTTC
CASSLRDIGYEQYF
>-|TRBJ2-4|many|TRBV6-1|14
TGTGCCAGCATGTCAGGGGTAGCCAAAAACATTCAGTACTTC
CASMSGVAKNIQYF
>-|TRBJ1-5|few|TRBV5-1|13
TGCGCCAGCAGCCCCTTCGGTGTTCCGCCCCAGCATTTT
CASSPFGVPPQHF
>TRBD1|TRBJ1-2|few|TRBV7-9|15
TGTGCCAGCAGCTTAGCGTGGACAGGGGCTGATGGCTACACCTTC
CASSLAWTGADGYTF
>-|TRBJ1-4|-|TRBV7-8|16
TGTGCCAGCAGCTTAGCCGAGGTTCTAGCGGCGCAAAAACTGTTTTTT
CASSLAEVLAAQKLFF
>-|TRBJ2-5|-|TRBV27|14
TGTGCCAGCAGTTACAGGCCAGTGGGAGAGACCCAGTACTTC
CASSYRPVGETQYF
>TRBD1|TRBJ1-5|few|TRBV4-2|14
TGTGCCAGCAGCCAAGCGGGAGACAGGGGGCCCCAGCATTTT
CASSQAGDRGPQHF
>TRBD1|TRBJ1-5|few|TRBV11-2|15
TGTGCCAGCAGCCAAGGACAGGGGGTCAATCAGCCCCAGCATTTT
CASSQGQGVNQPQHF
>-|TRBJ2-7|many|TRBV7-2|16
TGTGCCAGCAGCTTAGCCCTCCTAGGGGGGACCTACGAGCAGTACTTC
CASSLALLGGTYEQYF
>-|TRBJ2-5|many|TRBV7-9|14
TGTGCCAGCAGCCCGGACCGAACCCAAGAGACCCAGTACTTC
CASSPDRTQETQYF
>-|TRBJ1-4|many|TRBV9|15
TGTGCCAGCAGCGTATCCGGGACGAGTAATGAAAAACTGTTTTTT
CASSVSGTSNEKLFF
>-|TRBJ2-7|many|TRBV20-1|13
TGCAGTGCCTCGGACCTGGGAGCCTACGAGCAGTACTTC
CSASDLGAYEQYF
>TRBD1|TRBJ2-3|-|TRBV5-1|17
TGCGCCAGCAGCTTGGTTCCGGGACAGGGGGCGACAGATACGCAGTATTTT
CASSLVPGQGATDTQYF
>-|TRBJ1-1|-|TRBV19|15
TGTGCCAGTAGTACCCTCCCCCCTGGATTACCTGAAGCTTTCTTT
CASSTLPPGLPEAFF
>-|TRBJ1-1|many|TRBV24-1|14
TGTGCCACCAGTGACACCAGGAGGGACACTGAAGCTTTCTTT
CATSDTRRDTEAFF
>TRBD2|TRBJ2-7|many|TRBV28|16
TGTGCCAGCAGTTTAGTCCCGGGACTAGGGGAGCCCGAGCAGTACTTC
CASSLVPGLGEPEQYF
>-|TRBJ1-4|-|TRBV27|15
TGTGCCAGCAGTTTAATGGGTGCAACTAATGAAAAACTGTTTTTT
CASSLMGATNEKLFF
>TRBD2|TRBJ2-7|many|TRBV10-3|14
TGTGCCATCAGTCGGACTAGCGGGAGATACGAGCAGTACTTC
CAISRTSGRYEQYF